Below, one TCR beta chain is given with its context. Its specificity is not known. The same CDR3 arises from other DNA sequences in this sample as well. The sample comes from a study of shared clonotypes between healthy human individuals. About the study: A donor's plate count was three for CD4 naive and three for CD4 memory; CD8 naive had two and CD8 memory one. Study-level points and caveats: Estimated richness was generally greater in naive than memory subsets.

The ends lost 5 bases at V and 5 bases at J; junction bases unmatched: 3. CDR1 MNHEY and CDR2 SMNVEV come from the germline V gene (reference sequence). The CDR3 consists of 14 residues. CD45RO-negative CD8 cells positively selected for CCR7 made up the naive population, which excluded terminally differentiated effector memory CD45RA+ cells. All donors were healthy HIV-negative adults lacking recent acute infections or vaccinations. Some clones are missing from TCRdb's copy, which holds only in-frame ones; the method was immunoSEQ multiplex PCR. The sample consists of over 2 million clones, about 95% of them appearing once.

The rearrangement joins TRBV27 to TRBJ2-3, with 11 positions matching TRBD2. The sample consisted of naive CD8+ T cells sorted from blood. The receptor was derived from a man younger than 35 in good health. CDR3 protein: CASSPLAGGDTQYF. CDR3 in DNA: TGTGCCAGCAGTCCTCTAGCGGGAGGAGATACGCAGTATTTT.